This T cell receptor beta chain was captured in a study of cytomegalovirus exposure and HLA in healthy donors (dated by TCRdb to the late 2010s). Broadly, across the study: An earlier analysis of several hundred of the donors reported approximately 300 Gb of sequence data and 95 million to 130 million unique TCR beta sequences obtained from roughly 180 million T cells. An early release covering 550 to 700 HLA-typed donors comprised roughly 300 gigabases of sequencing data and 85 million to 100 million unique TCR sequences. The genetic ancestry cluster associated with self-reported Caucasian donors included 81% of the approximately 400 genotyped donors. The study was designed to test whether signatures of past pathogen exposure could be identified by cataloging public T cell receptors. The study used immunosequencing to profile the T cell repertoires of approximately 650 subjects and linked those repertoires to cytomegalovirus serostatus. In addition to the first cohort of 666 subjects, a separate validation cohort of under 150 different subjects was used. High-throughput TCR immunosequencing, statistical association of individual TCRs with disease status, and machine learning were combined to predict cytomegalovirus infection status. In a later analysis, previously published TCR beta repertoires from 670 or so donors were re-analyzed and high-resolution HLA genotyping was added so that TCR occurrence patterns could be studied. In the later analysis, no new phenotypic data were used to find candidate immune exposures; instead, reliance was placed on TCR beta sequences and their occurrence across donors. In an earlier analysis of over 550 of the donors, high-throughput TCR beta sequencing was used to judge whether each TCR beta V gene segment behaved as functional or pseudogenic. Alongside the repertoire data, information on donor age, sex, ethnicity and CMV serostatus was compiled. In a later genetic analysis, genome-wide SNP genotypes for about 65% of the 666 donors were used, and that subset was treated as a discovery cohort. All discovery cohort repertoires had been generated on a single sequencing platform. Class I and class II HLA loci were covered by the typing at four-digit resolution. Typing coverage differed by locus: A, B, C, DRB1 and DQB1 were typed in about 629-630 donors, DQA1 in 500 to 550, DPA1 in 600 to 610, and DPB1 in 450 to 490. About five DR-DQ haplotypes were treated as single units for association and clustering because of strong linkage in the cohort. Among 398 genotyped donors of the cohort, an average of 235,054 unique TCR beta nucleotide sequences were sequenced per donor, roughly a sixth of them non-productive. Overall results and qualifications from the work: According to a later analysis, parvovirus B19, influenza, CMV and Epstein-Barr virus appeared linked to several top co-occurrence clusters. HLA typing was unavailable for some donors at each locus, so association tests used only the typed subset. A later genetic analysis reported fewer N-insertions in productive TCRs among donors in an Asian-associated ancestry cluster than the roughly 700-donor mean. An earlier analysis of 587 of the donors showed that most TCR beta V segments appeared in productive rearrangements either about 90% or about 30% of the time, which broadly matched IMGT annotations. A few of the identified cytomegalovirus-associated TCR beta chains were confirmed in vitro to be specific for cytomegalovirus antigens. This cohort had only TCR beta chains sequenced, and the lack of alpha or paired-chain data limited which features could be detected. A later analysis found that HLA-associated TCR beta chains were more clonally expanded and had lower generation probabilities than equally common non-associated chains. The only immune exposure information available for the cohort was CMV serostatus. In a later analysis, some 17,000 TCR beta sequences were associated with specific HLA alleles at a false discovery rate of 0.05. Strong co-occurrence of HLA alleles, especially DR and DQ, made assigning TCR associations to individual alleles difficult. Linkage disequilibrium might explain the correlated functional status among segregating V segments, but an unknown experimental factor could not be ruled out. According to a later analysis, most CMV-associated TCR beta chains appeared to be HLA-restricted, and the HLA associations seemed to be driven largely by CMV exposure. A group of highly shared sequence variants was considered likely to be a technical artifact of the sequencing pipeline. A further reported finding was that TCR beta sequences accurately predicted the HLA-A and HLA-B alleles for most subjects in the first cohort. The authors suggested that the approach could potentially be extended to other disease states and immunological phenotypes. Roughly uniform sequencing depth across donors was assumed in presence/absence analyses, although this assumption may not hold. Fewer than 20 rarely observed V segments, including chromosome 9 orphons, were excluded from the earlier analysis of approximately 500 of the donors because counts were too low. Across donors, most TCR sequences were observed very rarely, whereas some public TCRs were present in many individuals. A later analysis found that TCR association rates varied across HLA loci, with DRB1 alleles showing the most associated TCRs and HLA-C alleles the fewest. Cytomegalovirus status was reported to be diagnosed by the classifier with high specificity and sensitivity in both the original and validation cohorts. In the study, some 180 TCR beta chains were listed as associated with cytomegalovirus. Some IMGT-functional V segments, including TRBV6-2 and TRBV6-3, could not be told apart with the 87-base-pair reads, so those segments were excluded. An association between a missense DCLRE1C variant and V-gene and J-gene trimming of TCR beta chains was found in a later genetic analysis and replicated in an independent cohort.

The library was produced with the immunoSEQ multiplex PCR assay. For the multiplex PCR, a mixture combining 60 forward primers for TCR Vbeta segments and 13 reverse primers for TCR Jbeta segments was used. Amplification of the CDR3 region of rearranged TCR beta genes was performed with a multiplex PCR assay on genomic DNA. The amplified TCR beta libraries were sequenced on the Illumina HiSeq System as 87-base-pair reads. As for the authors' bioinformatics: A later analysis tallied 75 million to 95 million unique TCR beta chains across the 700 or so repertoires, and around 12 million of those chains were shared by two or more donors. Raw reads were error-corrected and collapsed into unique sequences with a nearest-neighbor algorithm that merged closely related sequences to remove PCR and sequencing errors. CDR3 sequences were aligned to IMGT reference sequences to assign V, D and J gene segments. Each retained sequence needed at least a six-nucleotide match to both a V gene segment and a J gene segment. A rearrangement counted as productive if the CDR3 had no stop codons and remained in frame with V and J, and every other rearrangement counted as non-productive. Following IMGT convention, CDR3 was defined as the stretch from the second conserved V-encoded cysteine to the conserved J-encoded phenylalanine. Sequences without an unambiguous match to a single V gene segment were excluded from the earlier analysis of a few hundred of the donors. In an earlier analysis of several hundred of the donors, a V segment was called functional when productive rearrangements were above 56.7%, and segregating when the standard deviation between donors exceeded 5%. A statistical classification framework was developed to diagnose cytomegalovirus status using the catalog of TCR beta chain sequences. In a later analysis, TCR nucleotide sequences were compared against IMGT/GENE-DB human TR gene sequences so that V and J genes could be assigned. The TCRdist pipeline was used in a later analysis to assign CDR3 sequences and most-parsimonious VDJ recombination scenarios. In a later analysis, each TCR beta chain was defined by its CDR3 amino acid sequence together with its V-gene family, and reads lacking a unique V-gene family were excluded. In a later analysis, approximately 640 highly shared, low-generation-probability nucleotide sequences were removed to address suspected cross-contamination and a sequencing artifact. A later analysis calculated a clonal expansion index for each public chain from normalized within-repertoire ranks of inferred template counts. Generation probabilities in a later analysis came from a VDJ recombination model fitted to out-of-frame rearrangements, and those results were checked against IGoR. Hypergeometric tests were used in a later analysis to score TCR-TCR, TCR-HLA and TCR-CMV co-occurrence, with a repertoire-size bias correction applied to the TCR pairs. In a later analysis, false discovery rates were estimated by permuting HLA or CMV assignments 20 times. In a later analysis, co-occurring TCRs were grouped using DBSCAN, and TCRdist sequence similarity was added for clustering within HLA-allele-positive subsets. Repertoires with fewer than 30,000 or more than 120,000 public chains were left out of co-occurrence clustering, as were five repertoires with anomalous nucleotide sharing. Imported from immuneACCESS, the table was reduced by TCRdb to in-frame sequences with V and J called. These copies leave out some clones; in studies compared against another copy, an unresolved V gene accounts for under half, and the cause of the remainder is not known. That table gives V, J and clone size, and the DNA gave D and trimming. Here the sample has approximately 210,000 clones; over 70% occur a single time. The ten largest clonotypes hold over 1% of the sample.

The cohort consisted of 600 or so healthy bone marrow donors. Cohort members were all nominally healthy when sampled, although unrecorded immune exposures were likely present. The donor tested CMV seronegative, placing the donor among the approximately 360 seronegative members of the cohort. Each donor provided a peripheral blood sample, and peripheral blood mononuclear cells were used for TCR beta sequencing. Genomic DNA was extracted from the blood cell samples with the Qiagen DNeasy Blood Extraction Kit. A word on this clone: What antigen it recognizes has not been identified. Within one base of it there is no much larger clone, and no base qualities were kept.

The germline ends are 7 bases apart after V is trimmed by 0 bases and J by 4 bases. The germline V gene yields MNHEY for CDR1 and SVGAGI for CDR2. Including cysteine and phenylalanine, the CDR3 has 14 amino acids. Just the 42-base CDR3 DNA is kept, in frame starting at base 1. The sequenced sample consisted of PBMCs. The chain uses TRBV6-5 and TRBJ1-3; the D gene lacks a confident call. This receptor was taken from a man aged 25 to 40 in good health and CMV-seronegative. The CDR3 region has the sequence CASSYSFGGNTIYF. The sequenced DNA: TGTGCCAGCAGTTACTCCTTCGGGGGAAACACCATATATTTT.